This T cell receptor (beta chain) originates from a study of blood T cell repertoires in COVID-19. Study background: Donors in the United States, Italy and Spain gave samples during acute or convalescent COVID-19. T cells, B-cell-depleted T cells, or PBMCs supplied cDNA or gDNA.

V lost 6 bases, J lost 6 bases, and 18 bases stayed unmatched. This CDR3 is 17 amino acids long. Per germline, CDR1 MNHEY and CDR2 SVGEGT. In the original analysis: Nucleated cell counts were estimated from reference gene primer amplification. The table came from immunoSEQ multiplex PCR; TCRdb's copy has only in-frame clones and leaves some out. That table is the source of V, J and clone size, and D and trimming were worked out from the DNA. The sample has over 130,000 clones, around 90% seen once. Sequenced input: peripheral blood. This rearrangement joins TRBV6-2 or TRBV6-3 to TRBJ2-7; 9 bases agree with TRBD1. This clonotype was obtained from a woman aged 55-69 years with active or convalescent COVID-19. The CDR3, as DNA: TGTGCCAGCAGGCCTTTACGGGTCGGGACAGGGATGGCCGAGCAGTACTTC. Residues: CASRPLRVGTGMAEQYF.